The source of this T cell receptor beta chain is a study of blood T cells in healthy people across ages (dated by TCRdb to the mid-2010s). Looking at the study overall: In model experiments, template switching captured roughly one uniquely barcoded TCR beta cDNA molecule for every two T cells. To avoid experimental bias, donors of different ages were randomly spread across the sequencing lanes. Age-related changes in TCR beta repertoire diversity were measured in the study by deep sequencing normalized with unique cDNA molecular identifiers. The donors were split into four age groups: young (average about 15 years), middle-aged (nearly 40), aged (about 62) and long-lived (over 80). For two donors (one aged 18 to 30 and one aged 80 or older), the study analyzed two additional independent replicas of 1 million unique cDNA reads from the same blood draw.

The approximately 39 donors, aged roughly 6 to 100 years, were systemically healthy Caucasian individuals from Russia. Ten milliliters of peripheral blood were drawn from each donor into EDTA-treated Vacutainer tubes. Ficoll-Paque density-gradient centrifugation was used to isolate PBMCs, with at least 7 million obtained per sample. Total RNA was extracted from PBMCs with Trizol reagent, with at least 6 micrograms obtained per sample. For every donor, flow cytometry on a PBMC aliquot measured the percentage of naive CD45RAhigh/CD27high T cells. Results the study describes overall, beyond this receptor: Since profiling was done on bulk unsorted PBMCs, naive and antigen-experienced compartments could not be conclusively compared. There was a strong correlation between observed TCR beta diversity and the percentage of naive T cells measured by flow cytometry. Compared with the aged group, more naive CD4+ T cells, fewer expanded clones and increased TCR diversity were shown by the long-lived group, suggesting age selection. Estimates of total diversity from one million sequenced T cells were regarded as lower bounds and underestimates. Observed TCR beta diversity per million T cells fell roughly linearly with age, and a significant reduction was already apparent by age roughly 40. Because donor CMV infection status was unknown, age-related changes in expanded clonotypes were potentially confounded.

Libraries were constructed by 5' RACE. A second PCR of roughly 7 to 11 cycles was performed with a sample-barcoded 5' primer and a J-beta primer mix. A unique molecular identifier was introduced onto each TCR beta cDNA molecule by a template-switch 5' adaptor carrying 12 random nucleotides. Each sample yielded at least 3 million CDR3-containing paired-end reads. First-strand cDNA was synthesized from all RNA with the Mint cDNA synthesis kit, primed by a TRBC-specific oligonucleotide. All cDNA was treated with uracil-DNA glycosylase and then went through a first 18-cycle PCR with the universal primers M1SS and BC2_uni_R. The original methods were these. Each sample was normalized by randomly selecting 1 million high-quality reads, each carrying a distinct molecular identifier. Instead of being binned into consensus sequences, reads with shared molecular identifiers were discarded. CDR3 identification, clonotype clustering and error correction used MiTCR with a Q25 quality threshold and the strictest error-elimination algorithm. A nonparametric unseen species model with Euler transformation was used to estimate a lower bound on total TCR beta diversity. TCRdb trimmed public reads at Q25 via fastp, called clones via MiXCR and kept in-frame beta chains. Every entry covers one CDR3 protein and lists the most common genes and DNA from its rows. TCRdb's processing, not the authors' own work, is the source of the V and J calls. The sample table records approximately 2,000,000 distinct CDR3 sequences; roughly two fifths of these occur just once. Jointly, the top ten make up 23% of the sample.

About this clonotype itself: Its antigen is currently not known. At one boundary the junction diverges from the germline segment, which might be a read error.

CDR1 DFQATT and CDR2 SNEGSKA were looked up in the germline V gene (reference sequence). Counted from cysteine to phenylalanine, this CDR3 has 14 amino acids. CDR3 DNA only is kept here, 42 bases in frame from base 1. The sample taken for sequencing was blood. The sequence derives from a human donor in good health. This sequence uses TRBV20-1 and TRBJ2-3; TRBD2 is a possible D gene, resting on 5 matching bases. CDR3 sequence: CGASWQDGRDTRYF. The nucleotide sequence is TGCGGTGCTAGTTGGCAGGATGGTCGGGATACGCGGTATTTT.